Shown below are 4 T cell receptor beta chains from a single sample sequenced in a study of cytomegalovirus exposure and HLA in healthy donors. PCR was performed using 60 Vbeta and 13 Jbeta primers. Only in-frame clones appear in the TCRdb table, and some are missing; sequencing was by immunoSEQ multiplex PCR. This repertoire shows 100,000 to 150,000 clones, over 60% found once; its top ten account for about 2.6%. Sequencing input: PBMCs. The receptor source for this set is a human donor in good health.

The chain employs TRBV6-1 and TRBJ2-7; TRBD1 might be the D (6 bases). CDR1 is MNHNS, CDR2 SASEGT, per germline. Trimming cost V 5 bases and J 6 bases, with 20 bases left between them. The CDR3 consists of 15 residues. The CDR3 spells CASSPGHAGTSEQYF. For the CDR3, the DNA is TGTGCCAGCAGTCCGGGACATGCTGGAACTTCCGAGCAGTACTTC.

The V gene is TRBV30, the J gene TRBJ2-3; D is unclear. Trimming took off 1 base at V and 2 bases at J, with 7 bases between the two ends. This CDR3 is 13 amino acids long. Germline CDR1 and CDR2: GTSNPN and SVGIG (reference sequence). CDR3 region: CAWSAMSTDTQYF. DNA for the CDR3: TGTGCCTGGAGTGCCATGTCCACAGATACGCAGTATTTT. Drawing the rest from reference TRBV30 and TRBJ2-3, the complete variable domain is SQTIHQWPATLVQPVGSPLSLECTVEGTSNPNLYWYRQAAGRGLQLLFYSVGIGQISSEVPQNLSASRPQDRQFILSSKKLLLSDSGFYLCAWSAMSTDTQYFGPGTRLTVL.

This chain uses TRBV30 with TRBJ2-3; 10 positions agree with TRBD2. CDR3 length: 16 amino acids. The junction had 11 bases not matched to a gene; V was cut back by 3 bases and J by 5 bases. Per the germline V gene, CDR1 is GTSNPN and CDR2 is SVGIG (reference sequence). CDR3 sequence: CAWSYQAGGRGDTQYF. CDR3 coding DNA: TGTGCCTGGAGCTACCAAGCGGGGGGGCGGGGAGATACGCAGTATTTT.

This sequence joins TRBV7-8 and TRBJ1-5; D not resolved. With 2 bases removed from V and 3 bases from J, the gap between germline ends came to 11 bases. The CDR3 sequence is 15 residues long. CDR1 is SGHVS, CDR2 FQNEAQ, per germline. The CDR3 DNA sequence: TGTGCCAGCAGCTTAAGCGGGCCAAACAATCAGCCCCAGCATTTT. As protein: CASSLSGPNNQPQHF.